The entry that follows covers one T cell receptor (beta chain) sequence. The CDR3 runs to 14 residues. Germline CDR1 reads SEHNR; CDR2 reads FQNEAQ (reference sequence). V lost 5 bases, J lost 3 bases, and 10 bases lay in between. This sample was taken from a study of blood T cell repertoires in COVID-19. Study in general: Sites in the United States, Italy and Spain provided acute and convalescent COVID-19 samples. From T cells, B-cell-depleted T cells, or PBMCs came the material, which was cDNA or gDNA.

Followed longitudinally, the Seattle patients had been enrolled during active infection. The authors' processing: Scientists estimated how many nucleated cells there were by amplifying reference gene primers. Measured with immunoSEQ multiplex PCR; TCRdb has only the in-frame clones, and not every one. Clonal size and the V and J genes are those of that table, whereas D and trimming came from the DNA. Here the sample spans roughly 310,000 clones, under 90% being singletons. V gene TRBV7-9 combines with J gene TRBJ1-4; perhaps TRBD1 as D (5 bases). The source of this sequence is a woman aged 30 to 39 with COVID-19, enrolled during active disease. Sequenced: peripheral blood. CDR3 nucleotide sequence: TGTGCCAGCAGCCAGGACAAGTCTAATGAAAAACTGTTTTTT. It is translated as CASSQDKSNEKLFF.